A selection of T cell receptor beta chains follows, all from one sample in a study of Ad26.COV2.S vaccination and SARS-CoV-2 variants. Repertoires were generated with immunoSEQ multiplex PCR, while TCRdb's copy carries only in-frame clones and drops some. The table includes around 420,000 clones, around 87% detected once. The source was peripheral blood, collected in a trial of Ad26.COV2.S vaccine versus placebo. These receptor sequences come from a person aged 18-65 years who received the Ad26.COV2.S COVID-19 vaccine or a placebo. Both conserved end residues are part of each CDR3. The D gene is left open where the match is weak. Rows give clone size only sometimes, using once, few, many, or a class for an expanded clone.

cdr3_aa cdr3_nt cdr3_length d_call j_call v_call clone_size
CATQKSGQPQHF TGTGCCACCCAAAAGTCCGGGCAGCCCCAGCATTTT 12 NA TRBJ1-5 TRBV24-1 NA
CASSFRQRTKNIQYF TGTGCCAGCAGCTTTCGACAGCGTACCAAAAACATTCAGTACTTC 15 NA TRBJ2-4 TRBV5-6 NA
CASSDLGGVLPYNEQFF TGTGCCAGCAGTGATCTCGGGGGGGTTCTCCCCTACAATGAGCAGTTCTTC 17 TRBD2 TRBJ2-1 TRBV6-1 NA
CASTPHNTEAFF TGTGCCAGTACTCCTCATAACACTGAAGCTTTCTTT 12 NA TRBJ1-1 TRBV19 NA
CASSLAGGPGANVLTF TGTGCCAGCAGCTTGGCCGGGGGGCCAGGGGCCAACGTCCTGACTTTC 16 NA TRBJ2-6 TRBV13 NA
CASSLATGTGEETQYF TGCGCCAGCAGCTTGGCTACCGGGACAGGGGAAGAGACCCAGTACTTC 16 TRBD1 TRBJ2-5 TRBV5-1 NA
CASSLTGDEQYF TGTGCCAGCAGCTTGACAGGGGACGAGCAGTACTTC 12 TRBD1 TRBJ2-7 TRBV11-2 NA
CASSQGSSGGLETQYF TGTGCCAGCAGCCAAGGAAGCTCAGGGGGCTTAGAGACCCAGTACTTC 16 TRBD1 TRBJ2-5 TRBV3-1/TRBV3-2 few
CASSQAHGPYEQYF TGCGCCAGCAGCCAAGCCCACGGACCGTACGAGCAGTACTTC 14 NA TRBJ2-7 TRBV4-1 NA
CASSQIDRGTGATDTQYF TGCGCCAGCAGCCAAATCGACAGAGGGACTGGGGCCACAGATACGCAGTATTTT 18 NA TRBJ2-3 TRBV4-3 NA
CASSFRDPATEAFF TGTGCCAGCAGTTTCAGGGATCCTGCCACTGAAGCTTTCTTT 14 NA TRBJ1-1 TRBV6-5 NA
CSTRTGGAGQPQHF TGCAGCACCCGGACAGGGGGCGCAGGTCAGCCCCAGCATTTT 14 TRBD1 TRBJ1-5 TRBV29-1 NA
CSVQVKNIQYF TGCAGCGTCCAGGTTAAAAACATTCAGTACTTC 11 NA TRBJ2-4 TRBV29-1 NA
CASSLGGTHNEQFF TGCGCCAGCAGCTTAGGGGGTACCCACAATGAGCAGTTCTTC 14 NA TRBJ2-1 TRBV5-1 NA
CASRSREDTIYF TGTGCCAGCAGGTCCAGGGAGGACACCATATATTTT 12 NA TRBJ1-3 TRBV2 NA
CASRPTPAYEQYF TGTGCCAGCAGACCGACTCCAGCCTACGAGCAGTACTTC 13 NA TRBJ2-7 TRBV25-1 NA
CASSLGGGAINTQYF TGTGCCAGCAGCTTGGGGGGCGGTGCCATAAATACGCAGTATTTT 15 NA TRBJ2-3 TRBV5-6 NA
CASSFHAFPAQYF TGTGCCAGCAGTTTCCACGCGTTCCCGGCGCAGTATTTT 13 NA TRBJ2-3 TRBV28 NA
CASSFTGFDQPQHF TGCGCCAGCAGCTTTACAGGGTTCGATCAGCCCCAGCATTTT 14 NA TRBJ1-5 TRBV5-1 NA
CASLAPGGAAEAFF TGTGCCAGCCTTGCGCCAGGGGGCGCGGCCGAAGCTTTCTTT 14 TRBD1 TRBJ1-1 TRBV10-3 NA
CASGDRGKSEQFF TGTGCCAGTGGGGACAGGGGTAAAAGTGAGCAGTTCTTC 13 TRBD1 TRBJ2-1 TRBV6-5 NA
CASSQEIRTGPTYEQYF TGTGCCAGCAGCCAAGAGATAAGGACAGGGCCGACCTACGAGCAGTACTTC 17 TRBD1 TRBJ2-7 TRBV4-2 NA
CASSARKGSYNSPLHF TGTGCCAGCAGTGCCCGAAAGGGCTCCTATAATTCACCCCTCCACTTT 16 NA TRBJ1-6 TRBV28 NA
CAISDTVRNTEAFF TGTGCCATCAGTGATACGGTCAGGAACACTGAAGCTTTCTTT 14 NA TRBJ1-1 TRBV10-3 NA
CATSRDVGQGAVEQYF TGTGCCACCAGCAGAGATGTAGGACAGGGGGCGGTCGAGCAGTACTTC 16 TRBD1 TRBJ2-7 TRBV15 NA
CASSWPYNEQFF TGTGCCAGCAGCTGGCCCTACAATGAGCAGTTCTTC 12 NA TRBJ2-1 TRBV11-2 NA
CASSWGRDEAFF TGTGCCAGCAGTTGGGGAAGGGACGAAGCTTTCTTT 12 NA TRBJ1-1 TRBV12-3/TRBV12-4 NA
CASNTRTSGGVDTQYF TGTGCCAGTAATACCAGGACTAGCGGGGGGGTGGATACGCAGTATTTT 16 TRBD2 TRBJ2-3 TRBV19 NA
CASSLSTAPSEDGVATEAFF TGCGCCAGCAGTCTCTCCACAGCCCCCTCGGAGGACGGCGTGGCCACTGAAGCTTTCTTT 20 NA TRBJ1-1 TRBV23-1 NA
CASSTPGLTYNEQFF TGTGCCAGTAGTACCCCAGGGTTGACCTACAATGAGCAGTTCTTC 15 NA TRBJ2-1 TRBV19 NA
CASSQDIQGVAYEQYF TGCGCCAGCAGCCAAGATATCCAGGGGGTTGCCTACGAGCAGTACTTC 16 TRBD1 TRBJ2-7 TRBV4-3 NA
CASSRGQDVSGYTF TGTGCCAGCAGCCGGGGACAGGATGTCAGTGGCTACACCTTC 14 TRBD1 TRBJ1-2 TRBV14 once
CASSVGQANNEQFF TGTGCCAGCAGCGTAGGACAGGCGAACAATGAGCAGTTCTTC 14 NA TRBJ2-1 TRBV9 NA
CASSQEGSSGGPEQETQYF TGCGCCAGCAGCCAAGAAGGGTCGAGCGGGGGGCCTGAGCAAGAGACCCAGTACTTC 19 TRBD2 TRBJ2-5 TRBV4-1 NA
CASSDRRSGNTIYF TGTGCCAGCAGTGACAGAAGATCGGGAAACACCATATATTTT 14 NA TRBJ1-3 TRBV2 NA